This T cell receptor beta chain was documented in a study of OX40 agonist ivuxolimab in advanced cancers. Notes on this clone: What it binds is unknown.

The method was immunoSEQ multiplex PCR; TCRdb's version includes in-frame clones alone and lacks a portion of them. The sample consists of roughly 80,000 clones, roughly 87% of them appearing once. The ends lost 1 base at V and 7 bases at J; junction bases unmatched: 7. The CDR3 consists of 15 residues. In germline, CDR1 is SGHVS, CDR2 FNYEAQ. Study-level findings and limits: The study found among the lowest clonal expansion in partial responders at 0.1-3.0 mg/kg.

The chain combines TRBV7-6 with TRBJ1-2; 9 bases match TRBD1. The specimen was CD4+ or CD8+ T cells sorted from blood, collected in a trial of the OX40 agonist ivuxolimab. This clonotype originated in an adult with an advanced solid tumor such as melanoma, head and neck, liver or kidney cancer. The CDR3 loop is CASSLEGQGISGYTF. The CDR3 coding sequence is TGTGCCAGCAGCTTAGAGGGACAGGGTATATCTGGCTACACCTTC.